These 14 T cell receptor beta chains share one sample of origin, sequenced in a study of blood T cell repertoires in COVID-19. Sequencing used immunoSEQ multiplex PCR; TCRdb keeps in-frame clones, though not all of them. There are 250,000 or so clones in the sample; around nine tenths occur only once, and less than 3.5% lies in the top ten. Sequencing was performed on peripheral blood. These receptor sequences come from a woman aged 55-70 years with acute or convalescent COVID-19.

V is TRBV7-9 and J is TRBJ2-1, with 7 bases matching TRBD2. Germline V CDR1 and CDR2: SEHNR, FQNEAQ (reference sequence). The CDR3 loop spans 19 amino acids. V shed 1 base and J 4 bases; nucleotides not matched to a gene: 16. CDR3 residues: CASSLEIAQTGREYNEQFF. The CDR3, as DNA: TGTGCCAGCAGCTTAGAAATAGCCCAGACGGGGAGGGAGTACAATGAGCAGTTCTTC.

V usage is TRBV19 and J usage is TRBJ1-3, with D uncertain. Per germline, CDR1 LNHDA and CDR2 SQIVND (reference sequence). With 5 bases removed from V and 0 bases from J, the gap between germline ends came to 14 bases. This CDR3 region has 16 residues. As DNA, the CDR3 is TGTGCCAGTAGTCGAGACACCCCGGACTCTGGAAACACCATATATTTT. It encodes CASSRDTPDSGNTIYF.

The DNA for the CDR3 is TGTGCCAGCAGCTGGACTAGCGGGAGTCGGAGTGAGCAGTTCTTC. Amino acid sequence: CASSWTSGSRSEQFF. The rearrangement links TRBV7-7 to TRBJ2-1; TRBD2 matches 13 bases. Germline lookup yields CDR1 SSHAT and CDR2 FNYEAQ (reference sequence). CDR3 length: 15 amino acids. V lost 4 bases, J lost 9 bases, and 6 bases stayed unmatched.

The chain has TRBV24-1 and TRBJ2-3; D is undetermined. The CDR3 totals 14 residues. Germline CDR1 is KGHDR and CDR2 is SFDVKD. Trimming cost V 6 bases and J 1 base, with 10 bases left between them. The CDR3, as DNA: TGTGCCACCAGTCCCCCCGCGGGCACAGATACGCAGTATTTT. Protein product: CATSPPAGTDTQYF.

The J gene is TRBJ2-1, the V gene TRBV29-1; 14 nucleotides match TRBD2. CDR1 SQVTM and CDR2 ANQGSEA come from the germline V gene. This CDR3 region has 13 residues. The V gene end was trimmed by 7 bases and the J gene end by 7 bases; junction bases not matched to a gene: 3. The CDR3 DNA is TGCAGCGGGGGACTAGCGGGAGAGAATGAGCAGTTCTTC. Its protein is CSGGLAGENEQFF.

The rearrangement links TRBV25-1 to TRBJ2-1, with 9 nucleotides matching TRBD2. The trim removed 5 bases at V and 7 bases at J, leaving 9 bases unmatched. This CDR3 contains 15 residues. Per the germline V gene, CDR1 is MGHDK and CDR2 is SYGVNS. CDR3 DNA sequence: TGTGCCAGCAGTAAGACTAGCGGCCGCCGAAATGAGCAGTTCTTC. Residues: CASSKTSGRRNEQFF.

The chain has TRBV4-1 and TRBJ1-1, with 7 bases lining up with TRBD1. CDR3 length: 15 residues. Germline CDR1 and CDR2: MGHRA and YSYEKL. V shed 2 bases and J 3 bases; nucleotides not matched to a gene: 6. Here the CDR3 reads CASSQPGQWYTEAFF. The CDR3 nucleotides are TGCGCCAGCAGCCAACCGGGACAGTGGTACACTGAAGCTTTCTTT.

This chain uses TRBV11-1 with TRBJ2-7, with D perhaps matching TRBD2 (6 bases). CDR1 is SGHAT and CDR2 is FQDESV in the germline V gene (reference sequence). This CDR3 is built from 14 residues. The germline V and J ends were trimmed by 1 base and 2 bases, with 9 bases remaining between them. CDR3 sequence (DNA): TGTGCCAGCAGCTTAGGTCCTAGCGCCTACGAGCAGTACTTC. This codes for CASSLGPSAYEQYF.

The gene calls are TRBV4-1 and TRBJ2-3; 11 bases are a match to TRBD2. Losses at the gene ends were 4 bases for V and 5 bases for J; bases not matched to a gene: 8. CDR3 length: 16 amino acids. Per the germline V gene, CDR1 is MGHRA and CDR2 is YSYEKL. The CDR3: CASSPRLAGMGDTQYF. DNA of the CDR3: TGCGCCAGCAGCCCCCGACTAGCGGGGATGGGAGATACGCAGTATTTT.

The rearrangement joins TRBV11-3 to TRBJ2-1, with 8 bases fitting TRBD2. Trimming cost V 5 bases and J 8 bases; bases outside gene matches: 5. This CDR3 has 13 amino acids. Germline assignment: CDR1 SGHNT and CDR2 YENEEA. CDR3 region: CASSLGGGHEQFF. The CDR3 nucleotides read TGTGCCAGCAGCCTCGGGGGGGGACATGAGCAGTTCTTC.

The chain is built from TRBV5-5 and TRBJ2-3, with a weak D call TRBD2 (6 bases). Between the trimmed V and J ends, which lost 4 bases and 3 bases, there was a span of 18 bases. Germline assignment: CDR1 SGHKS and CDR2 YYEKEE (reference sequence). CDR3 length equals 16 residues. The CDR3 DNA is TGTGCCAGCAGCCTACCCTGGGACTTGTCGACAGATACGCAGTATTTT. Translation: CASSLPWDLSTDTQYF.

V and J are TRBV19 and TRBJ2-3; possibly TRBD1 for D (5 bases). Trimming cost V 1 base and J 5 bases, with 7 bases left between them. Per germline, CDR1 LNHDA and CDR2 SQIVND (reference sequence). The CDR3 spans 13 residues. In DNA, the CDR3 is TGTGCCAGTAGTATAGCTAGGGGAGATACGCAGTATTTT. It specifies CASSIARGDTQYF.

In its sample, this clone was seen once. DNA for the CDR3: TGTGCCACCAGCAGAGAAGACAGCCTCTACAATGAGCAGTTCTTC. The encoded protein is CATSREDSLYNEQFF. The chain is built from TRBV15 and TRBJ2-1, with D possibly TRBD1 on 5 matching bases. V lost 0 bases to trimming and J lost 3 bases, with 9 bases between them. CDR3 length equals 15 residues. The V gene's germline CDR1 is LNHNV and CDR2 YYDKDF (reference sequence).

V is TRBV19 and J is TRBJ2-5, with TRBD1 matching 8 bases. Germline V lookup: CDR1 LNHDA, CDR2 SQIVND (reference sequence). V lost 5 bases to trimming and J lost 1 base; unmatched junction nucleotides: 3. This CDR3 comprises 14 residues. The CDR3 nucleotides read TGTGCCAGTAGTGAGGGACAGGTCCAAGAGACCCAGTACTTC. This sequence encodes CASSEGQVQETQYF.